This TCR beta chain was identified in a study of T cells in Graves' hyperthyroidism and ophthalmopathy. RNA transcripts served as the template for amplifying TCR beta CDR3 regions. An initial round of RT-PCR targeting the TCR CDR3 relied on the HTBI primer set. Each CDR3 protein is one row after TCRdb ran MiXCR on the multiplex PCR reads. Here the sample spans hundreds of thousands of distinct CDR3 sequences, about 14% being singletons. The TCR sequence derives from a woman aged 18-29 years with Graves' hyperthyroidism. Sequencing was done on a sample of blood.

The CDR3 nucleotides read TGTGCCAGCAGCCAAGATAAAAGCGGGAGCCTCGATGAGCAGTTCTTC. This gives the protein CASSQDKSGSLDEQFF. This chain links TRBV3-1 with TRBJ2-1; TRBD2 matches at 8 bases. Germline assignment: CDR1 LGHDT and CDR2 YNNKEL (reference sequence). V gave up 0 bases and J gave up 8 bases; unmatched junction bases: 9. The CDR3 runs 16 residues.